This TCR beta chain was sequenced for a study of metastatic and nonmetastatic thyroid tumors. Prior to thyroid surgery, none of the patients had received any treatment. The V gene's germline CDR1 is WSHSY and CDR2 SAAADI. V lost 4 bases to trimming and J lost 6 bases, with 10 bases between them. CDR3 length equals 12 residues. With MiXCR, TCRdb called clones anew from the PCR reads. The sample lists some 190 clones, 30% to 35% seen once, with approximately 60% in the top ten. There are a few counts of this clone. The TCR originated in a male donor with papillary thyroid cancer or a benign thyroid nodule (not recorded which). Some clones in this sample may be carry-over from other donors' samples. Sequences were obtained from tumor tissue. This chain joins TRBV10-2 and TRBJ2-7, with a weak D call TRBD1 (5 bases). The CDR3 DNA follows: TGCGCCAGCAGTGCGCTTGGGGCCGAGCAGTACTTC. It yields the protein CASSALGAEQYF.